The text below deals with one TCR beta chain. This entry is derived from a study of shared T cell receptors in the human thymus. The CDR3 loop spans 15 amino acids. CDR1 is MDHEN and CDR2 is SYDVKM in the germline V gene. V lost 3 bases and J lost 3, with 11 bases in between. Produced via immunoSEQ multiplex PCR; TCRdb's table is partial and in-frame only. The sample includes about 380,000 clones, approximately 95% of them seen just once. The origin of this receptor is a human donor. Input material: thymocytes. The chain uses TRBV28 and TRBJ2-2; TRBD2 is a possible D gene (6 bases). The CDR3 loop reads CASSFRELDTGELFF. The CDR3 nucleotides read TGTGCCAGCAGTTTCCGGGAGTTGGACACCGGGGAGCTGTTTTTT.